This TCR beta chain was sequenced during a study of Tregs in tolerant kidney transplant recipients. Profiling relied on immunoSEQ multiplex PCR, and the TCRdb table lists in-frame clones only, not all of them. The sample consists of around 85,000 clones, 75% to 95% of them appearing once. Germline V gene lookup returns CDR1 SNHLY and CDR2 FYNNEI. Trimming shortened V by 6 bases and J by 2 bases, and 8 bases separated the two germline ends. The CDR3 length is 12 residues. As regards this clone: Its target is not known.

Study-wide results and caveats: Changing PCR primers prevented nucleotide comparison between some patients' samples.

Material: Tregs from blood, obtained before the transplant. The chain couples TRBV2 to TRBJ2-7; TRBD2 is a possible D gene (5 bases). The source is a human donor who received a combined kidney and bone marrow transplant. This CDR3 is CASSSGAYEQYF. The CDR3 region has the DNA TGTGCCAGCAGCTCCGGGGCCTACGAGCAGTACTTC.